This T cell receptor (beta chain) was identified in a study of cytomegalovirus exposure and HLA in healthy donors. Study findings and constraints: According to a later analysis, donors in an Asian-associated ancestry cluster reportedly had fewer N-insertions than the approximately 720-donor mean. An assumption of roughly uniform sequencing depth across donors underlay the presence/absence analyses.

Comment on this clone: No antigen is known for it.

A multiplex PCR was run with 60 Vbeta primers and 13 Jbeta primers. Data came from immunoSEQ multiplex PCR; TCRdb stores just in-frame clones and leaves some out. The data show over 150,000 clones, around four fifths seen once. This sequence was found in a woman in her forties or fifties in good health and CMV-seropositive. What was sequenced was PBMCs.

CDR3 amino acids: CASSFGVLSYEQYF. DNA for the CDR3: TGCGCCAGCAGCTTCGGGGTCCTCTCCTACGAGCAGTACTTC. The chain combines TRBV5-1 with TRBJ2-7; the D gene is possibly TRBD2 (5 bases). This CDR3 is 14 amino acids long. Germline V gene data show CDR1 as SGHRS and CDR2 as YFSETQ. The V and J ends lost 2 bases and 0 bases respectively, with 9 bases between them.